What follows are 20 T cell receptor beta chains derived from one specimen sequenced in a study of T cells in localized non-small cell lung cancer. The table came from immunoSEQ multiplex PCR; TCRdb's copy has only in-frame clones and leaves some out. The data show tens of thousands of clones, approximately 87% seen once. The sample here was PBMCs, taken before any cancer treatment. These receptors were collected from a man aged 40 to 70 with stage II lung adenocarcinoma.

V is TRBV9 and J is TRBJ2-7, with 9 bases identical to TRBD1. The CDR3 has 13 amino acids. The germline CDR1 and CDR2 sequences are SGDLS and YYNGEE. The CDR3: CAPRQGVSYEQYF. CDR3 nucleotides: TGTGCTCCCCGACAGGGGGTCTCCTACGAGCAGTACTTC.

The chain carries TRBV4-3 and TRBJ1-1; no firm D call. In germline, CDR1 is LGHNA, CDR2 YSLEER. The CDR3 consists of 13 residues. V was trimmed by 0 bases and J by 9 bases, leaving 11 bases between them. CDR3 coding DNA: TGCGCCAGCAGCCAAGATCTAGGGAGACAAGCTTTCTTT. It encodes CASSQDLGRQAFF.

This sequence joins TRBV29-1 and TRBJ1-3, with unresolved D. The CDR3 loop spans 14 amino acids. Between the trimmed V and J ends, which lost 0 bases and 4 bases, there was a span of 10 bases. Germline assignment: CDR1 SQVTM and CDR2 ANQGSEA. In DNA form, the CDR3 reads TGCAGCGTTGAAGATCAGGATATAGGAAACACCATATATTTT. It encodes CSVEDQDIGNTIYF.

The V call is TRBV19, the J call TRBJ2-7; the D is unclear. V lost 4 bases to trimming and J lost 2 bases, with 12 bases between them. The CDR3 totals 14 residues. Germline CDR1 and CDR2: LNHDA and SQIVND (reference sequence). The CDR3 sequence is CASSRGQWTYEQYF. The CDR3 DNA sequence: TGTGCCAGTAGTAGGGGTCAGTGGACCTACGAGCAGTACTTC.

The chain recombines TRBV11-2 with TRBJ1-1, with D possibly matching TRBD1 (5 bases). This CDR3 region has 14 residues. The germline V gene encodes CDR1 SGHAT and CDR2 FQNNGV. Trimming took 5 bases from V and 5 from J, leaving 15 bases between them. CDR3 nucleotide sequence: TGTGCCAGCAGCGCTCCGGGACCCCCTACTGAAGCTTTCTTT. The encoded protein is CASSAPGPPTEAFF.

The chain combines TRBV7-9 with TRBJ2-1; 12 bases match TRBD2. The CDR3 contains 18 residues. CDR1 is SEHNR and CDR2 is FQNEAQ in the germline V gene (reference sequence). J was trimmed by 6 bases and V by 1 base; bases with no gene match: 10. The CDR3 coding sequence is TGTGCCAGCAGCTTAGTGGGGCTAGCGGGAGGGCCCCTCAATGAGCAGTTCTTC. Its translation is CASSLVGLAGGPLNEQFF.

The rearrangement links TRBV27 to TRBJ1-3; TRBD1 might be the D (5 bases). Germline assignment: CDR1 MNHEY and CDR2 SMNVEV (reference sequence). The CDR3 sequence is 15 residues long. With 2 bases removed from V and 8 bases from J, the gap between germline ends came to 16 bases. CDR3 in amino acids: CASSLGGRQLDTIYF. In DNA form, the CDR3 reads TGTGCCAGCAGTTTAGGGGGACGCCAGTTGGACACCATATATTTT.

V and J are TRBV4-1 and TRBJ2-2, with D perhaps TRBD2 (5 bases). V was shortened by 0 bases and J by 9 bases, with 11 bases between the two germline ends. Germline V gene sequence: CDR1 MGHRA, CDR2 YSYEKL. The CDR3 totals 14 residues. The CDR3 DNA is TGCGCCAGCAGCCAAGATCGGAGCGGCTGGGAGCTGTTTTTT. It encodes CASSQDRSGWELFF.

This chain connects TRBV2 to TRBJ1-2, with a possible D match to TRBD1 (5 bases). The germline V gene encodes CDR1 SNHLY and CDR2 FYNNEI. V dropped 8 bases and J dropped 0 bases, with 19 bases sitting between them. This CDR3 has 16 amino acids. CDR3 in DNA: TGTGCCAGCTTGATAACCGGGGGGACGGCTAACTATGGCTACACCTTC. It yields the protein CASLITGGTANYGYTF.

CDR3 bases: TGTGCCAGCAGTTTAATAACAGGGGGCGCGACAGATACGCAGTATTTT. This translates into CASSLITGGATDTQYF. The chain combines TRBV28 with TRBJ2-3; 9 bases fit TRBD1. Per the germline V gene, CDR1 is MDHEN and CDR2 is SYDVKM. Losses at the gene ends were 2 bases for V and 3 bases for J; bases not matched to a gene: 6. There are 16 residues in the CDR3.

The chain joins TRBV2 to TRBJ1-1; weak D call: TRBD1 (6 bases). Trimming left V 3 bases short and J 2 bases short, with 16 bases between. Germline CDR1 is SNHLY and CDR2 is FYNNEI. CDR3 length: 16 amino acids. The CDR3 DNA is TGTGCCAGCAGTGAGGGGGGCTGGGGGATTAACACTGAAGCTTTCTTT. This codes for CASSEGGWGINTEAFF.

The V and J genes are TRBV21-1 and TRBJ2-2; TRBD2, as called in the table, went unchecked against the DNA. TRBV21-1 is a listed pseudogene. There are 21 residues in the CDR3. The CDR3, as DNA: TGTGCCAGCAGCAAAGTCTCTGGGTACGGTTATAGCTCCCAGAACACCGGGGAGCTGTTTTTT. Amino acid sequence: CASSKVSGYGYSSQNTGELFF.

CDR3 DNA: TGTGCCAGCAATAGGCGGGAGGGCCGGTCCAATGAGCAGTTCTTC. It codes for CASNRREGRSNEQFF. V is TRBV5-4 and J is TRBJ2-1, with 9 bases aligning to TRBD2. CDR1 is SGHNT and CDR2 is YYREEE in the germline V gene (reference sequence). The CDR3 sequence is 15 residues long. V shed 6 bases and J 6 bases; nucleotides not matched to a gene: 10.

The CDR3 sequence: CALGAGYGTGELFF. CDR3 DNA sequence: TGTGCCTTAGGGGCAGGGTATGGCACCGGGGAGCTGTTTTTT. V gene TRBV7-9 combines with J gene TRBJ2-2; D is possibly TRBD1 (5 bases). Per germline, CDR1 SEHNR and CDR2 FQNEAQ (reference sequence). This CDR3 region has 14 residues. V was clipped by 11 bases and J by 4 bases, with 17 bases between them.

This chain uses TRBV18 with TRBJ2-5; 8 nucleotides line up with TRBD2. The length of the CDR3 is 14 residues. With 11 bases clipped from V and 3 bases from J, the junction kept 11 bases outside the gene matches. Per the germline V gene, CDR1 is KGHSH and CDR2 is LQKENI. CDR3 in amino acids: CAAARGGKEETQYF. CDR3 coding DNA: TGTGCCGCCGCCCGGGGGGGGAAAGAAGAGACCCAGTACTTC.

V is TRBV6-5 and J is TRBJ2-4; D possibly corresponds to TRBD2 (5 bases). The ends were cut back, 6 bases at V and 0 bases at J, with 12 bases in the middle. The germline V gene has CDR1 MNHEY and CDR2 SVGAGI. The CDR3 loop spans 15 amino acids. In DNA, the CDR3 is TGTGCCAGCAGCCCAGCGGAGTTAGCCAAAAACATTCAGTACTTC. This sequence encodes CASSPAELAKNIQYF.

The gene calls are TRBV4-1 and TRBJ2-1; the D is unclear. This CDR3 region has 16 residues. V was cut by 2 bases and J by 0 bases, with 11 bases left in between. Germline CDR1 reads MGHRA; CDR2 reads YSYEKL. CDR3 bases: TGCGCCAGCAGCCAACCGACGGTAAGCTCCTACAATGAGCAGTTCTTC. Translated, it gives CASSQPTVSSYNEQFF.

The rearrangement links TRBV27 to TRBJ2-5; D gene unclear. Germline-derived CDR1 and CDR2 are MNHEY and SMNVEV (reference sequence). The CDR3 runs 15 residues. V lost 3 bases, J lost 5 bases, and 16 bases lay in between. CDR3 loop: CASSLRYLRGETQYF. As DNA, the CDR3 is TGTGCCAGCAGTTTGAGGTACCTACGTGGGGAGACCCAGTACTTC.

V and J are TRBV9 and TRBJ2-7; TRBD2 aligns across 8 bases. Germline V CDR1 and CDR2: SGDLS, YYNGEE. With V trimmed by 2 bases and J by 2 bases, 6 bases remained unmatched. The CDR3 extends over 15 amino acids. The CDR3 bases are TGTGCCAGCAGCGTGGGTCCGGGAGGGACCTACGAGCAGTACTTC. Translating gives CASSVGPGGTYEQYF.

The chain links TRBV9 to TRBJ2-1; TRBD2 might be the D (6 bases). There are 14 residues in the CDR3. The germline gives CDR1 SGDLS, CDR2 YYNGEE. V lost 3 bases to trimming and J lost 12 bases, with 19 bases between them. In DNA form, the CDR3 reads TGTGCCAGCAGCGGGACGCTGGAGGGCTTCGTGCAGTTCTTC. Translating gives CASSGTLEGFVQFF.